This is a list of T cell receptor beta chains from one sample in a study of Ad26.COV2.S vaccination and SARS-CoV-2 variants. TCRdb's copy holds only in-frame clones and misses some; the assay was immunoSEQ multiplex PCR. The table lists about 680,000 clones, 89% of them singletons. Sample: peripheral blood, taken in a trial of Ad26.COV2.S vaccine versus placebo. The receptor set was obtained from a person between 18 and 65 years old who received the Ad26.COV2.S COVID-19 vaccine or a placebo. Both conserved end residues are part of each CDR3. A D gene is named only where the DNA matches it firmly. Clone size appears in some rows only: once, few, many, or a class for an expanded clone.

D gene,clone size,J gene,V gene,CDR3 DNA,CDR3 protein
TRBD2,NA,TRBJ2-2,TRBV19,TGTGCCAGTAGTACTAGCGGGAGTCGGGAGCTGTTTTTT,CASSTSGSRELFF
NA,NA,TRBJ2-7,TRBV18,TGTGCCAGCTCACCCCCCTGGGGGGTGGCTTACTACGAGCAGTACTTC,CASSPPWGVAYYEQYF
NA,NA,TRBJ2-3,TRBV28,TGTGCCAGCAGACCTAAACGGGGAGATACGCAGTATTTT,CASRPKRGDTQYF
TRBD1,NA,TRBJ2-5,TRBV11-2,TGTGCCAGCAGCCCGCCGTGGCAGGGGGCACCACAAGAGACCCAGTACTTC,CASSPPWQGAPQETQYF
NA,NA,TRBJ1-2,TRBV6-5,TGTGCCAGCTCTCCTGGGGTCTATGGCTACACCTTC,CASSPGVYGYTF
NA,NA,TRBJ2-7,TRBV19,TGTGCCAGTAGTGCAGGGGGGGTCCACGAGCAGTACTTC,CASSAGGVHEQYF
NA,NA,TRBJ2-7,TRBV7-2,TGTGCCAGCAGCTCCGGGGACCCGTTTACCTACGAGCAGTACTTC,CASSSGDPFTYEQYF
TRBD1,NA,TRBJ2-2,TRBV30,TGTGCCTGGAACAGGGGAAACACCGGGGAGCTGTTTTTT,CAWNRGNTGELFF
NA,NA,TRBJ2-1,TRBV5-1,TGCGCCAGCAAGCAGCTCGAGGGTTGGAACAATGAGCAGTTCTTC,CASKQLEGWNNEQFF
TRBD2,once,TRBJ2-5,TRBV5-1,TGCGCCAGCAGCTTGTTTCCTAGCGGGGGCGAAGAGACCCAGTACTTC,CASSLFPSGGEETQYF